A selection of T cell receptor beta chains follows, all from one sample in a study of T-cell reconstitution after alpha-beta-depleted transplantation in children. TCRdb reprocessed the PCR reads via MiXCR and lists one record per CDR3 protein. Of around 17,000 distinct CDR3 sequences listed, approximately 5.1% were seen once; the top ten hold about 7%. The source was PBMCs, collected before TCRalphabeta/CD19-depleted stem cell transplant. The receptors stem from a boy younger than 18 with acute lymphoblastic leukemia, due to receive a stem cell transplant. Both conserved end residues are part of each CDR3. Each record gives: D gene, V gene, clone size, J gene, CDR3 DNA, CDR3 protein. D genes are given only for firm matches. Clone size is stated in some rows and not others, as once, few, many or a class when expanded.

>-|TRBV15|medium-sized|TRBJ1-5
TGTGCCACCAGCAGGACACCGGATGGCAATCAGCCCCAGCATTTT
CATSRTPDGNQPQHF
>TRBD2|TRBV20-1|medium-sized|TRBJ2-2
TGCAGTGCTAGTTTGGGGCCTACTAGCGGGGGGTCGAACACCGGGGAGCTGTTTTTT
CSASLGPTSGGSNTGELFF
>-|TRBV24-1|few|TRBJ1-5
TGTGCCACCAGTGATACAGGACAGCCCCAGCATTTT
CATSDTGQPQHF
>-|TRBV21-1|few|TRBJ2-1
TGTGCCAGCAGCAAAGGGGGCGAGGAAAGGAGCTCCTACAATGAGCAGTTCTTC
CASSKGGEERSSYNEQFF
>-|TRBV15|many|TRBJ2-7
TGTGCCACCAGCAGAGAGAGGGACTCCTACGAGCAGTACTTC
CATSRERDSYEQYF
>-|TRBV28|many|TRBJ1-1
TGTGCCAGCAGTTTAAGCTTAACGGAAGCTTTCTTT
CASSLSLTEAFF
>-|TRBV5-6|medium-sized|TRBJ2-1
TGTGCCAGCAGCTGGGGTAGGGTCGGTGAGCAGTTCTTC
CASSWGRVGEQFF
>-|TRBV5-5|many|TRBJ2-7
TGTGCCAGCAGCTTCGACCCAAGCTCCTACGAGCAGTACTTC
CASSFDPSSYEQYF
>-|TRBV19|many|TRBJ1-1
TGTGCCAGTAGTATCCAGGGGTCTCGGACTGAAGCTTTCTTT
CASSIQGSRTEAFF
>-|TRBV10-3|many|TRBJ1-5
TGTGCCATCAGTGAGGTAGGGTCCCCCAATCAGCCCCAGCATTTT
CAISEVGSPNQPQHF
>TRBD2|TRBV18|many|TRBJ2-1
TGTGCCAGCTCCCCCTCGGGGAGGGGCGCTAACAATGAGCAGTTCTTC
CASSPSGRGANNEQFF
>TRBD1|TRBV12-3/TRBV12-4|medium-sized|TRBJ1-5
TGTGCCAGCAGTGGACAGGGAGAGATGAGCAATCAGCCCCAGCATTTT
CASSGQGEMSNQPQHF
>-|TRBV18|many|TRBJ1-1
TGTGCCAGCTCACCCAGCTCCGCCATGAACACTGAAGCTTTCTTT
CASSPSSAMNTEAFF
>TRBD2|TRBV7-2|many|TRBJ2-1
TGTGCCAGCAGCTTAGCGGGACTAGCGCGAAATGAGCAGTTCTTC
CASSLAGLARNEQFF
>-|TRBV29-1|many|TRBJ1-2
TGCAGCGTATCTCCTTACATTTTCGACTTC
CSVSPYIFDF
>-|TRBV24-1|many|TRBJ1-2
TGTGCCACCAGTGATTTTTGGACATCCTATGGCTACACCTTC
CATSDFWTSYGYTF
>-|TRBV6-5|many|TRBJ2-5
TGTGCCAGCGGTCTGGTGGGGGCGCGGGAGACCCAGTACTTC
CASGLVGARETQYF
>-|TRBV5-1|many|TRBJ1-3
TGCGCCAGCAGCCCGGCCAGGGATGGAAACACCATATATTTT
CASSPARDGNTIYF
>TRBD1|TRBV10-3|many|TRBJ1-5
TGTGCCATCAGTCGACAGGGCACCCTCCATCAGCCCCAGCATTTT
CAISRQGTLHQPQHF
>-|TRBV2|-|TRBJ1-1
TGTGCCAGCAGTGAGGTTAAGACTGAAGCTTTCTTT
CASSEVKTEAFF
>-|TRBV2|few|TRBJ2-4
TGTGCCAGCAGTGAAACGGAGCGACGGCGTAAAAACATTCAGTACTTC
CASSETERRRKNIQYF
>TRBD2|TRBV12-3/TRBV12-4|medium-sized|TRBJ2-2
TGTGCCAGCAGCCCTACCGGGACTAGCGAGACCGGGGAGCTGTTTTTT
CASSPTGTSETGELFF
>-|TRBV7-9|many|TRBJ1-2
TGTGCCAGCAGCTTAGGTCAGACCTATGGCTACACCTTC
CASSLGQTYGYTF
>-|TRBV4-3|many|TRBJ1-1
TGCGCCAGCAGTGAAATGGGGAGGGCTTTCTTT
CASSEMGRAFF
>TRBD1|TRBV6-5|many|TRBJ1-6
TGTGCCAGCAGGACAGGGGGGAATTCACCCCTCCACTTT
CASRTGGNSPLHF
>-|TRBV10-1|once|TRBJ2-5
TGCGCCAGCAGTGAAGGGGTGGGAGAGACCCAGTACTTC
CASSEGVGETQYF
>-|TRBV5-1|many|TRBJ2-1
TGCGCCAGCGGGGGGGCTTATGAGCAGTTCTTC
CASGGAYEQFF
>TRBD2|TRBV6-2/TRBV6-3|many|TRBJ2-1
TGTGCCAGCAGTTACTCTAGGAGCGGGATGGTCGATGAGCAGTTCTTC
CASSYSRSGMVDEQFF
>-|TRBV20-1|many|TRBJ1-6
TGCAGTGCTAGGGGCCATGGGGCGAACTCCTATAATTCACCCCTCCACTTT
CSARGHGANSYNSPLHF
>TRBD1|TRBV12-3/TRBV12-4|many|TRBJ1-6
TGTGCCAGCACCCCGGGACAGAGGAATTCACCCCTCCACTTT
CASTPGQRNSPLHF
>TRBD2|TRBV18|many|TRBJ2-7
TGTGCCAGCTCAAGAGGACTAGCGGGTTACGAGCAGTACTTC
CASSRGLAGYEQYF
>TRBD1|TRBV4-3|many|TRBJ2-7
TGCGCCAGCAGCCAAGATCAACAGACAGGGGCATCTTACGAGCAGTACTTC
CASSQDQQTGASYEQYF
>-|TRBV7-2|many|TRBJ1-2
TGTGCCAGCAGCTTGGACCCCGGGGACTATGGCTACACCTTC
CASSLDPGDYGYTF
>-|TRBV7-2|many|TRBJ2-7
TGTGCCAGCAGCTTAGAGATGGGGCGGTTGAACTACGAGCAGTACTTC
CASSLEMGRLNYEQYF
>-|TRBV7-3|-|TRBJ2-1
TGTGCCAGCAGCTTAGAGTCCTACAATGAGCAGTTCTTC
CASSLESYNEQFF
>-|TRBV25-1|medium-sized|TRBJ2-1
TGTGCCAGCAGCCCTATGGGGGGCGCGAGGAATGAGCAGTTCTTC
CASSPMGGARNEQFF
>-|TRBV5-5|many|TRBJ1-2
TGTGCCAGCAGCTTGGAAGGCCAGGGAGGACGGGGCTACACCTTC
CASSLEGQGGRGYTF
>-|TRBV7-6|medium-sized|TRBJ1-5
TGTGCCAGCAGCTTAGCGACAGAGCTGCCTAATCAGCCCCAGCATTTT
CASSLATELPNQPQHF
>-|TRBV20-1|-|TRBJ2-7
TGCTGTGCTTGGAGCCATACGCCGGGCCAGCCAAGTATTAGCTCCTACGAGCAGTACTTC
CCAWSHTPGQPSISSYEQYF
>-|TRBV6-5|medium-sized|TRBJ1-2
TGTGCCAGCAGTCCATCCGGCCGACATCCAGGTTATGGCTACACCTTC
CASSPSGRHPGYGYTF
>-|TRBV9|many|TRBJ1-1
TGTGCCAGCAGCGCACAGGTATACACTGAAGCTTTCTTT
CASSAQVYTEAFF
>TRBD2|TRBV28|many|TRBJ2-7
TGTGCCAGCGTTCCTAGCGGGAGGAACCACGAGCAGTACTTC
CASVPSGRNHEQYF
>-|TRBV7-2|many|TRBJ1-2
TGTGCCAGCAGGCCCGCCTGGGGATATGGCTACACCTTC
CASRPAWGYGYTF
>-|TRBV19|many|TRBJ1-5
TGTGCCAGTAGTATAGACAACAGGCAGAGCAATCAGCCCCAGCATTTT
CASSIDNRQSNQPQHF
>TRBD2|TRBV18|many|TRBJ2-7
TGTGCCAGCTCACCGACTAGCGGGGTCTCCGACGAGCAGTACTTC
CASSPTSGVSDEQYF